The 12 T cell receptor beta chains presented below share a single source sample, sequenced in a study of identical twins. TCRdb re-derived calls from the 5' RACE reads in MiXCR, one entry per CDR3 protein. The table shows 200,000 to 250,000 distinct CDR3 sequences, with approximately 7.3% occurring only once. These same data were also listed under a study on yellow fever vaccine responses in identical twins.

Specimen: CD8+ T cells sorted from blood. The receptor set was obtained from a woman between 18 and 29 years old in good health.

This clonotype was detected many times. The genes are TRBV28 and TRBJ2-7; 7 nucleotides match TRBD1. Germline values: CDR1 MDHEN, CDR2 SYDVKM. The CDR3 runs 14 residues. Trimming removed 6 bases from V and 3 bases from J; junction bases left unmatched: 8. CDR3 residues: CASSLTGTDYEQYF. In nucleotides, the CDR3 is TGTGCCAGCAGCCTGACAGGGACCGACTACGAGCAGTACTTC.

Only a few counts were recorded for this clonotype. V gene TRBV5-5 combines with J gene TRBJ2-1; 8 nucleotides agree with TRBD2. The germline CDR1 and CDR2 sequences are SGHKS and YYEKEE (reference sequence). CDR3 length equals 16 residues. J gave up 4 bases and V 4 bases, and 10 bases lay outside the gene matches. The CDR3 loop reads CASSISPGTRYNEQFF. In DNA form, the CDR3 reads TGTGCCAGCAGCATCTCCCCCGGGACTAGGTACAATGAGCAGTTCTTC.

The genes are TRBV5-6 and TRBJ2-3, with a possible D match to TRBD2 (7 bases). The V end was cut by 3 bases, the J end by 4 bases, with 15 bases between. The CDR3 consists of 15 residues. From germline, CDR1 is SGHDT and CDR2 YYEEEE. The CDR3: CASSSTPGGADTQYF. The CDR3 DNA sequence: TGTGCCAGCAGCTCCACTCCGGGGGGCGCAGATACGCAGTATTTT.

The genes are TRBV6-1 and TRBJ1-4, with D maybe TRBD1 (6 bases). V lost 1 base to trimming and J lost 4 bases, with 7 bases between them. Germline V CDR1 and CDR2: MNHNS, SASEGT. CDR3 length: 14 residues. The CDR3 DNA reads TGTGCCAGCAGTGAAGGCAGGGGTAATGAAAAACTGTTTTTT. This encodes CASSEGRGNEKLFF.

This clonotype was seen a few times. An end of the junction does not agree with germline; a read error may underlie this. This rearrangement joins TRBV5-1 to TRBJ1-3; tentative D call: TRBD1 (5 bases). CDR1 is SGHRS, CDR2 YFSETQ, per germline. This CDR3 region has 15 residues. The CDR3 DNA reads TGCGCCAGCAGCCCGAATCGGGACGGAGGAAACGCCATATATTTT. Translated: CASSPNRDGGNAIYF.

The sample holds a few counts of this clonotype. The rearrangement links TRBV7-9 to TRBJ2-3; perhaps TRBD1 as D (5 bases). With 4 bases removed from V and 6 bases from J, the gap between germline ends came to 11 bases. The CDR3 is made up of 13 amino acids. CDR1 is SEHNR and CDR2 is FQNEAQ in the germline V gene (reference sequence). CDR3 residues: CASSSGAADTQYF. CDR3 sequence (DNA): TGTGCCAGCAGCTCTGGGGCGGCGGATACGCAGTATTTT.

This clonotype was seen a few times. The chain joins TRBV6-5 to TRBJ2-3; perhaps TRBD2 as D (5 bases). Looked up from germline, CDR1 is MNHEY and CDR2 is SVGAGI. The length of the CDR3 is 19 residues. With 1 base removed from V and 2 bases from J, the gap between germline ends came to 22 bases. Here the CDR3 DNA reads TGTGCCAGCAGTTACTGGGGTGAGGGTCGGACGGTTGACACAGATACGCAGTATTTT. This encodes CASSYWGEGRTVDTDTQYF.

The chain links TRBV6-1 to TRBJ2-1; D ambiguous. The germline V gene encodes CDR1 MNHNS and CDR2 SASEGT. The CDR3 has 14 residues. V lost 7 bases, J lost 5 bases, and 15 bases lay in between. The CDR3 sequence: CASTVPAGNNEQFF. The CDR3 nucleotides read TGTGCCAGCACCGTGCCGGCTGGGAACAATGAGCAGTTCTTC.

The table lists this clonotype with many counts. The rearrangement uses TRBV5-1 and TRBJ1-1; 7 positions match TRBD1. The CDR3 is 16 amino acids. The germline gives CDR1 SGHRS, CDR2 YFSETQ. Losses at the gene ends were 0 bases for V and 1 base for J; bases not matched to a gene: 6. The CDR3: CASSLGEGAGNTEAFF. The CDR3 bases are TGCGCCAGCAGCTTGGGAGAGGGGGCGGGGAACACTGAAGCTTTCTTT.

V gene TRBV24-1 combines with J gene TRBJ2-5; 14 bases line up with TRBD2. V dropped 4 bases and J dropped 5; count of bases not matched to a gene: 11. The V gene's germline CDR1 is KGHDR and CDR2 SFDVKD. This CDR3 spans 18 amino acids. CDR3 sequence reads: CATSESTGLAGVPETQYF. CDR3 in DNA: TGTGCCACCAGTGAGAGTACGGGACTAGCGGGGGTCCCGGAGACCCAGTACTTC.

This clonotype showed up many times. The chain uses TRBV29-1 and TRBJ2-2; D gene ambiguous. CDR3 length equals 11 residues. CDR1 and CDR2 (germline): SQVTM, ANQGSEA. Trimming took off 7 bases at V and 7 bases at J, with 10 bases between the two ends. CDR3 DNA: TGCAGCGCCGGTGATAGCGGGGAGCTGTTTTTT. This sequence encodes CSAGDSGELFF.

Only a few counts were recorded for this clonotype. The V and J genes are TRBV6-5 and TRBJ2-1; D call uncertain. This CDR3 has 15 residues. Trimming left V 3 bases short and J 5 bases short, with 14 bases between. CDR1 is MNHEY and CDR2 is SVGAGI in the germline V gene. The DNA for the CDR3 is TGTGCCAGCAGTTATACCCTGTCTTCAGACAATGAGCAGTTCTTC. Translated: CASSYTLSSDNEQFF.